The sample holds a few counts of the clone carrying this T cell receptor beta chain. Its antigen is currently unknown. The data stem from a study of T cell repertoires in cytomegalovirus infection. Study overall: CMV epitopes used comprised recently identified HLA-C-restricted ones and well-studied HLA-B-restricted ones. An indication of both CMV infection and matching HLA type came from public TCR beta signatures.

One entry per CDR3 protein, called by TCRdb with MiXCR from the reads. The data contain some 50,000 distinct CDR3 sequences, roughly 22% of them singletons. General study findings and limits: In two of eight donors, the top clonotype was HLA-C-restricted CMV-specific. Summed frequency of shared TCR beta families picked out CMV carriers who also had the relevant HLA.

The CDR3 has 12 residues. Germline-derived CDR1 and CDR2 are SGHDT and YYEEEE. Deletions cut 6 bases from V and 5 bases from J, with 11 bases between. The V call is TRBV5-6, the J call TRBJ2-5; D not certain. This sample comprised CD8+ T cells from cultured PBMCs, obtained from culture after CMV antigen stimulation. The origin of this receptor is a human donor in good health (CMV status not recorded). Some clones in this sample may be carry-over from other donors' samples. The CDR3 sequence: CASNGRKETQYF. For the CDR3, the DNA is TGTGCCAGCAATGGCAGGAAGGAGACCCAGTACTTC.